Following are 10 T cell receptor beta chains from one sample sequenced in a study of beta chain features in type 1 diabetes (dated by TCRdb to about 2018). No antigen has been assigned to these receptors. The library was generated by the immunoSEQ multiplex PCR assay. The entire isolated RNA was reverse transcribed using the High Capacity cDNA Reverse Transcription Kit, and thus expressed TCRB transcripts were sequenced. In its TCRdb copy, this immuneACCESS table keeps in-frame sequences only and misses some clones. Where compared with another copy, unresolved V genes explain less than half of these, and the others have no known cause. In all, the sample holds more than 120,000 clones, and 10% to 15% of those were seen once. Roughly 1.4% of the sample belongs to the ten largest clones. Overall results and qualifications from the work: Type 1 diabetes patients showed a moderate but significant shortening of TCRB CDR3 length in all four CD4+ subsets.

The sequenced sample was central memory CD4+ T cells from blood. Receptors originate from a man between 18 and 35 years old with type 1 diabetes.

This clone was observed a handful of times. This chain connects TRBV12-5 to TRBJ2-5, with D possibly TRBD2 on 5 matching bases. The CDR3 consists of 13 residues. Germline V gene data show CDR1 as LGHNT and CDR2 as FRNRAP. The V end lost 6 bases, the J end lost 1 base, and 9 bases lay between the germline ends. The DNA of the CDR3 is TGTGCTAGTGGACTGGGAGCCCAAGAGACCCAGTACTTC. Its translation is CASGLGAQETQYF.

The chain carries TRBV28 and TRBJ2-5; D may match TRBD1 or TRBD2 (5 bases each). CDR1 is MDHEN and CDR2 is SYDVKM in the germline V gene. This CDR3 region has 15 residues. V lost 3 bases, J lost 2 bases, and 13 bases lay in between. The CDR3 nucleotides are TGTGCCAGCAGTTTTCAGGGAGTTCGGCAAGAGACCCAGTACTTC. Its protein is CASSFQGVRQETQYF.

This clone occurred many times. The rearrangement uses TRBV30 and TRBJ2-1; 9 bases map to TRBD1. Germline V gene data show CDR1 as GTSNPN and CDR2 as SVGIG (reference sequence). Unmatched junction bases numbered 8, after V lost 0 bases and J lost 5 bases. This CDR3 is 16 amino acids long. The CDR3 protein is CAWSVRSGTGNNEQFF. The CDR3 nucleotides read TGTGCCTGGAGTGTACGGTCTGGGACAGGGAACAATGAGCAGTTCTTC. The whole variable domain, remainder taken from reference TRBV30 and TRBJ2-1, is SQTIHQWPATLVQPVGSPLSLECTVEGTSNPNLYWYRQAAGRGLQLLFYSVGIGQISSEVPQNLSASRPQDRQFILSSKKLLLSDSGFYLCAWSVRSGTGNNEQFFGPGTRLTVL.

V and J are TRBV29-1 and TRBJ2-2; 8 bases agree with TRBD2. This CDR3 comprises 14 residues. Trimming cost V 5 bases and J 3 bases; bases outside gene matches: 5. Germline V lookup: CDR1 SQVTM, CDR2 ANQGSEA. In DNA form, the CDR3 reads TGCAGCGTTTCCGCGGGGGGACACACCGGGGAGCTGTTTTTT. This encodes CSVSAGGHTGELFF.

This clone has a handful of counts. The chain recombines TRBV27 with TRBJ2-1; D gene unclear. The length of the CDR3 is 18 residues. The germline V gene encodes CDR1 MNHEY and CDR2 SMNVEV (reference sequence). The V gene lost 0 bases and the J gene lost 6 bases, with 21 bases spanning the gap. The CDR3 sequence is CASSLSPSLHHGRNEQFF. For the CDR3, the DNA is TGTGCCAGCAGTTTATCCCCGTCTCTTCATCATGGCCGCAATGAGCAGTTCTTC.

A few counts support this clone. The rearrangement uses TRBV5-8 and TRBJ1-1, with D possibly being TRBD1 (5 bases). The CDR3 runs to 11 residues. Trimming took 4 bases from V and 11 from J, leaving 12 bases between them. The germline V gene has CDR1 SGHTS and CDR2 YDEGEE. The CDR3 nucleotides are TGTGCCAGCAGCCCCGGGGCTCCCGCTTTCTTT. Protein product: CASSPGAPAFF.

The genes are TRBV2 and TRBJ2-5, with D uncertain. CDR1 and CDR2 (germline): SNHLY, FYNNEI. The CDR3 covers 13 residues. The V end was cut by 4 bases, the J end by 7 bases, with 13 bases between. CDR3 DNA: TGTGCCAGCAGTGTGGTGGGGTCGGCGACCCAGTACTTC. This sequence encodes CASSVVGSATQYF.

In its sample, this clone was seen a few times. The chain is built from TRBV20-1 and TRBJ2-1; D uncertain. The germline V gene encodes CDR1 DFQATT and CDR2 SNEGSKA (reference sequence). The length of the CDR3 is 10 residues. Trimming removed 5 bases from V and 9 bases from J, with 8 bases in between. The CDR3 sequence: CSAPRSEQFF. DNA for the CDR3: TGCAGTGCTCCGCGATCTGAGCAGTTCTTC.

The rearrangement joins TRBV10-3 to TRBJ2-3; D might be TRBD1 (5 bases). The CDR3 totals 16 residues. The V end lost 4 bases, the J end lost 1 base, and 15 bases lay between the germline ends. CDR1 is ENHRY, CDR2 SYGVKD, per germline. CDR3: CAISGPKGVGTDTQYF. The DNA for the CDR3 is TGTGCCATCAGTGGCCCAAAAGGGGTCGGCACAGATACGCAGTATTTT.

The chain links TRBV15 to TRBJ2-5; tentative D call: TRBD2 (6 bases). There are 15 residues in the CDR3. With 5 bases removed from V and 4 bases from J, the gap between germline ends came to 17 bases. The germline CDR1 and CDR2 sequences are LNHNV and YYDKDF (reference sequence). The CDR3 is CATSGGLSEGETQYF. In nucleotides, the CDR3 is TGTGCCACCAGCGGGGGACTCAGCGAGGGAGAGACCCAGTACTTC.